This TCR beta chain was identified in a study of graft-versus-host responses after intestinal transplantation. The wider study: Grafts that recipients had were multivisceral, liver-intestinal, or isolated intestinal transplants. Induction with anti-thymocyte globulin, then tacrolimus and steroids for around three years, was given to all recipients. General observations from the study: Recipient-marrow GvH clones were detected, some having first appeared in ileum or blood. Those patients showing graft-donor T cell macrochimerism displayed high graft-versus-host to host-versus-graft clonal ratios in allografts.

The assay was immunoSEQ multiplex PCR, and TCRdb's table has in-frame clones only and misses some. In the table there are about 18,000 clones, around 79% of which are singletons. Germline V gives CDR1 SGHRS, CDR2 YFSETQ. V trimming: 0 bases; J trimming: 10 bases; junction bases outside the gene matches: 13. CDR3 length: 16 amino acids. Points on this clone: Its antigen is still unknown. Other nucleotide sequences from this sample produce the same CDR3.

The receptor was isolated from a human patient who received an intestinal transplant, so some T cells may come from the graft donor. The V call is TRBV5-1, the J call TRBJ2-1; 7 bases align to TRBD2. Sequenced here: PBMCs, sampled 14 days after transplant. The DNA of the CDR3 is TGCGCCAGCAGCTTGGCCGGGCTGGCGGGAGTAGAAGAGCAGTTCTTC. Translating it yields CASSLAGLAGVEEQFF.